The following is a T cell receptor (beta chain) sequence with its context. Its antigen has not been determined. There are no base qualities to consult, and no much larger clone falls within one base. The source of the sample is a study of shared clonotypes between healthy human individuals (dated by TCRdb to the early 2020s). Describing the broader study: The cohort included three men and a couple of women between 18 and 49 years of age. To increase sequencing depth and limit assay-specific biases, different laboratories used diverse techniques to prepare libraries and sequence TCR repertoires. To estimate repertoire size and how much clonotype sharing occurs between individuals, the study deeply sequenced the blood TCR repertoires of 4 to 6 healthy adults. Per donor, three plates each were used for CD4 naive and CD4 memory, two for CD8 naive, and one for CD8 memory. Between about 0.8 and 9 billion PBMCs per donor were obtained by leukapheresis.

Donors were healthy HIV-negative adults with no recently reported acute infections or vaccinations. Every donor was a Caucasian adult living in Nashville, Tennessee, USA. CD4+ T cells were enriched through magnetic negative selection, after which naive cells were positively selected on CD45RA and the remaining negative fraction served as the memory subset. Blood was collected by leukapheresis, and PBMCs were isolated by Ficoll-Histopaque density gradient centrifugation and then cryopreserved in liquid nitrogen vapor phase. Analytical flow cytometry was used to check the purity and quantity of every magnetically sorted T cell population. From each sorted fraction, genomic DNA was isolated and quantified by UV absorbance on a Nanodrop 2000c. Findings and caveats that apply to the study as a whole: Incomplete sequencing was indicated by rarefaction of sorted-subset datasets, despite the large sequencing depth. Based on pairwise subsampling, the degree of clonotype sharing among donors was expected to be affected by sequencing depth. Sharing across four donors was observed for approximately 5% of naive CD4, over 3% of naive CD8, about 2.3% of memory CD4, and around 0.4% of memory CD8 clonotypes. Estimated clonotype richness was generally larger for naive than for memory subsets. The small number of donors limited the genetic and exposure-history diversity represented. Compared with non-shared clonotypes, the clonotypes found in all four sorted-subset donors had higher generation probabilities. Sampling was restricted to blood, and TCR repertoires in tissue are likely to differ from TCR repertoires in blood.

Using the deep immunoSEQ assay, multiplex PCR amplified TCR CDR3 regions from genomic DNA. Genomic DNA extracted from each cell subset was distributed evenly over all wells of several immunoSEQ 96-well plates, and each plate served as one replicate. For sorted subsets, about 220 ng of genomic DNA, equivalent to around 29,000 T cell genomes, went into each replicate PCR. Purified libraries were measured with a Qubit 3.0 fluorometer, size-checked on a Bioanalyzer 2100, and measured again with the KAPA Library Quantification kit. Each immunoSEQ 96-well plate was sequenced on its own single-read 150-cycle Illumina NextSeq 550 flow cell. Processing in the source paper ran as follows. Because the immunoSEQ output included only junctional sequences and no quality scores, the filtering could not be the same as the filtering used for full-length reads. Sequences were annotated with PyIR, a Python wrapper for IgBLAST v1.9, using IMGT germline references to assign V/J genes and CDR3. Reads were filtered out if the reads had weak V/J assignments (E-value above 1e-6), no CDR3, stop codons, out-of-frame junctions, or ambiguous translated residues. V3J clonotypes were defined as sequences sharing an identical inferred V gene, J gene, and CDR3 amino acid sequence. The percentage overlap between two repertoires was calculated by dividing the number of shared unique clonotypes by the size of the smaller repertoire. RTK rarefaction, the Chao1 estimator, and Recon v2.1 estimates of unobserved clonotypes were used to assess repertoire richness. OLGA was used to compute generation probabilities for all TCRbeta clonotypes that the gDNA method yielded from a few donors. Sourced from immuneACCESS, this table was stored by TCRdb with only in-frame sequences that have V and J called. A share of the clones is absent; for the studies checked, an unresolved V gene accounts for under half, and the remainder has no known explanation. V and J calls and clone size are those listed in that table; D and trimming were worked out from the DNA. This sample gives about 1.1 million clones in total; about 84% of them show up just once. 0.52% of the sample belongs to the ten largest clones.

The germline V gene provides CDR1 SGHVS and CDR2 FNYEAQ. Relative to germline, V is 5 bases shorter and J is 0 bases shorter, with 19 bases between their ends. The CDR3 contains 17 residues, cysteine and phenylalanine counted. Just the 51-base CDR3 DNA is kept, in frame starting at base 1. The clonotype was recovered from a man younger than 30 in good health. Some clones in this sample may be carry-over from other donors' samples. The material sequenced was memory CD4+ T cells from PBMCs. The cell subset or site label, as the study defines it: CD45RA-negative fraction. The V and J genes are TRBV7-6 and TRBJ1-2; a confident D gene designation cannot be given. The CDR3 region: CASSQRAGSNPNYGYTF. The bases are TGTGCCAGCAGCCAGAGGGCAGGATCTAACCCTAACTATGGCTACACCTTC.